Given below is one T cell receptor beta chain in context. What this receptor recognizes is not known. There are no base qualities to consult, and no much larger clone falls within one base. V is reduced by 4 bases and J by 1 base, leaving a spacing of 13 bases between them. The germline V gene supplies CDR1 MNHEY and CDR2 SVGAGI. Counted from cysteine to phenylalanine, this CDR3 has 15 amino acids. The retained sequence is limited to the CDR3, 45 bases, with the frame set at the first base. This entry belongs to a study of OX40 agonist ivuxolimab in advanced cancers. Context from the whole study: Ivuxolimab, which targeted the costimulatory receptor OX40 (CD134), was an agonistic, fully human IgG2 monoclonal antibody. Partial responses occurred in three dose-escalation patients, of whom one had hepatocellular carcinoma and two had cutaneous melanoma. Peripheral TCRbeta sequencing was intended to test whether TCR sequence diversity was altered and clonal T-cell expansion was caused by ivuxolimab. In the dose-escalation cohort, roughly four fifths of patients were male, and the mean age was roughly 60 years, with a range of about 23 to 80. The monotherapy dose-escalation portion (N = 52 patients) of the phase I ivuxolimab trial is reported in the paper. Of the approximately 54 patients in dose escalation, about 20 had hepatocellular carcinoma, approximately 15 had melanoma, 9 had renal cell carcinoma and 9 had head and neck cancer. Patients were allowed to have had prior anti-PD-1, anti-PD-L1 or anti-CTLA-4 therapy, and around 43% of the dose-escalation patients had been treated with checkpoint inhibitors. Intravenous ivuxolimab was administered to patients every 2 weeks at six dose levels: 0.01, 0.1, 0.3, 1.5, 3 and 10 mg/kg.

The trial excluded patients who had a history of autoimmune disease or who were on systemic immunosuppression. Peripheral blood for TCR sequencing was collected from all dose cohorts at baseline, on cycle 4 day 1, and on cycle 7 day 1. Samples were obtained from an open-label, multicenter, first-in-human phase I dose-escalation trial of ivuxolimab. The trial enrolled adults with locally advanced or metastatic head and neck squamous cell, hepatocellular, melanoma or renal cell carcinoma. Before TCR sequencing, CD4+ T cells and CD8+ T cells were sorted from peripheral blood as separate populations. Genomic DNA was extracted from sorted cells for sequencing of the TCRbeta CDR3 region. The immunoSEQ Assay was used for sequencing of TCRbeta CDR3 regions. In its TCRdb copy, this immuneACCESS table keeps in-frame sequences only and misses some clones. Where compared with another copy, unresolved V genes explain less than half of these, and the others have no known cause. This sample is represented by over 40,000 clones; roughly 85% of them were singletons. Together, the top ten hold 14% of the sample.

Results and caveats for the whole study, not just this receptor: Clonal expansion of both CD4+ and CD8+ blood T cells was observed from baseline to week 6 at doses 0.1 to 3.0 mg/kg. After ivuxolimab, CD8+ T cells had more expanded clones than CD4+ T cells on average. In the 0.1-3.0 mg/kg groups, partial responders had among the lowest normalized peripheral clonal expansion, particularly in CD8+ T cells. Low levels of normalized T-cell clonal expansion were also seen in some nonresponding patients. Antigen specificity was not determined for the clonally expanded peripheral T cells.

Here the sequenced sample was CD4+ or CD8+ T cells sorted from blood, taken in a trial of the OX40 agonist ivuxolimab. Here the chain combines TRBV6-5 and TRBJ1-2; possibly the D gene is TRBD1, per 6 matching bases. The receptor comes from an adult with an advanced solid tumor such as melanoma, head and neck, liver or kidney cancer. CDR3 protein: CASSLRTALNYGYTF. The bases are TGTGCCAGCAGTTTGAGGACAGCACTTAACTATGGCTACACCTTC.